What follows are 17 T cell receptor beta chains derived from one specimen sequenced in a study of T cell changes during pregnancy in multiple sclerosis. Sequencing was performed with immunoSEQ multiplex PCR; in TCRdb, only in-frame clones are kept and a portion is missing. The sample carries about 50,000 clones, around 92% recorded once. The input for sequencing was CD4+ T cells from peripheral blood mononuclear cells, taken in the third trimester of pregnancy. These receptors originate from a female donor with multiple sclerosis, enrolled in a pregnancy study.

The gene calls are TRBV27 and TRBJ1-1; no clear D gene. The CDR3 has 13 amino acids. Trimming took off 7 bases at V and 2 bases at J, with 11 bases between the two ends. Germline V CDR1 and CDR2: MNHEY, SMNVEV (reference sequence). CDR3 nucleotides: TGTGCCAGCACACTTAATAGAAACACTGAAGCTTTCTTT. It codes for CASTLNRNTEAFF.

This clone was observed once. The CDR3: CASSRGPGGSVTEAFF. CDR3 bases: TGTGCCAGCAGTCGAGGCCCGGGGGGCAGCGTCACTGAAGCTTTCTTT. The V call is TRBV27, the J call TRBJ1-1; tentative D call: TRBD1 (6 bases). V was pared by 5 bases and J by 4 bases, with 20 bases between. CDR1 MNHEY and CDR2 SMNVEV come from the germline V gene (reference sequence). This CDR3 comprises 16 residues.

The genes are TRBV5-4 and TRBJ2-4; 10 positions agree with TRBD1. Germline V lookup: CDR1 SGHNT, CDR2 YYREEE (reference sequence). Losses at the gene ends were 4 bases for V and 0 bases for J; bases not matched to a gene: 7. This CDR3 spans 17 amino acids. In DNA, the CDR3 is TGTGCCAGCAGCCGTAGACAGGGGGCTGCAGCCAAAAACATTCAGTACTTC. This codes for CASSRRQGAAAKNIQYF. The full variable domain, rest sourced from reference TRBV5-4 and TRBJ2-4, is ETGVTQSPTHLIKTRGQQVTLRCSSQSGHNTVSWYQQALGQGPQFIFQYYREEENGRGNFPPRFSGLQFPNYSSELNVNALELDDSALYLCASSRRQGAAAKNIQYFGAGTRLSVL.

This sequence joins TRBV19 and TRBJ1-2; perhaps TRBD1 as D (6 bases). The germline CDR1 and CDR2 sequences are LNHDA and SQIVND (reference sequence). Trimming pared 1 base from V and 4 bases from J, leaving 13 bases between. The CDR3 totals 15 residues. This CDR3 is CASSIVRGHTYGYTF. In nucleotides, the CDR3 is TGTGCCAGTAGTATAGTAAGGGGACACACCTATGGCTACACCTTC.

The rearrangement links TRBV11-2 to TRBJ1-2; TRBD1 is a possible D gene (5 bases). CDR3 size: 17 residues. Germline lookup yields CDR1 SGHAT and CDR2 FQNNGV. V lost 5 bases to trimming and J lost 2 bases, with 21 bases between them. CDR3 nucleotides: TGTGCCAGCAGCCGCTCGGGGGGGTCAGGGATCAACTATGGCTACACCTTC. Protein sequence: CASSRSGGSGINYGYTF.

The V gene is TRBV9, the J gene TRBJ2-3, with 9 bases that match TRBD2. V shed 0 bases, J shed 5 bases, and the junction held 10 bases outside the gene matches. Germline V gene sequence: CDR1 SGDLS, CDR2 YYNGEE. CDR3 size: 17 residues. The CDR3, as DNA: TGTGCCAGCAGCGTAGATCCCGCTAGCGGGGCACGAGATACGCAGTATTTT. This translates into CASSVDPASGARDTQYF.

This clone appeared once. The V and J genes are TRBV18 and TRBJ1-2, with D tentatively TRBD1 (5 bases). V was shortened by 2 bases and J by 2 bases, with 12 bases between the two germline ends. From germline, CDR1 is KGHSH and CDR2 LQKENI. This CDR3 spans 15 amino acids. This chain's CDR3 is CASSPITGNNYGYTF. In nucleotides, the CDR3 is TGTGCCAGCTCACCAATCACAGGAAACAACTATGGCTACACCTTC. Complete variable domain (other parts from reference TRBV18 and TRBJ1-2): NAGVMQNPRHLVRRRGQEARLRCSPMKGHSHVYWYRQLPEEGLKFMVYLQKENIIDESGMPKERFSAEFPKEGPSILRIQQVVRGDSAAYFCASSPITGNNYGYTFGSGTRLTVV.

The chain couples TRBV5-1 to TRBJ2-5, with 12 bases identical to TRBD2. The V and J ends lost 2 bases and 1 base, in that order; junction bases with no gene match: 3. This CDR3 has 16 residues. CDR1 is SGHRS and CDR2 is YFSETQ in the germline V gene. The CDR3 DNA is TGCGCCAGCAGCTTTTTGACTAGCGGGGGCCAAGAGACCCAGTACTTC. As protein: CASSFLTSGGQETQYF.

The chain uses TRBV5-6 and TRBJ2-7; tentative D call: TRBD2 (6 bases). The V gene's germline CDR1 is SGHDT and CDR2 YYEEEE. This CDR3 has 15 residues. Trimming cost V 0 bases and J 7 bases, with 17 bases left between them. In DNA, the CDR3 is TGTGCCAGCAGCTTGGTGGGCGGGAAGGTTGGGGAGCAGTACTTC. Translated, it gives CASSLVGGKVGEQYF.

The chain employs TRBV4-1 and TRBJ1-3; 7 nucleotides align to TRBD1. The V and J ends lost 5 bases and 2 bases, in that order; junction bases with no gene match: 6. The length of the CDR3 is 15 residues. The germline gives CDR1 MGHRA, CDR2 YSYEKL. The CDR3 here is CASSSGTGAGNTIYF. The CDR3 DNA is TGCGCCAGCAGCTCGGGAACAGGGGCTGGAAACACCATATATTTT.

The chain carries TRBV19 and TRBJ1-2, with a weak D call TRBD1 (6 bases). V was trimmed by 3 bases and J by 8 bases, leaving 10 bases between them. Germline-derived CDR1 and CDR2 are LNHDA and SQIVND (reference sequence). The CDR3 has 12 residues. The CDR3 DNA sequence: TGTGCCAGTAGTATTCAGGGGAAAGGCTACACCTTC. Protein product: CASSIQGKGYTF.

This rearrangement joins TRBV30 to TRBJ2-7, with 10 positions matching TRBD1. V trimming: 1 base; J trimming: 3 bases; junction bases outside the gene matches: 6. CDR3 length equals 15 residues. CDR1 and CDR2 from the germline V gene are GTSNPN and SVGIG (reference sequence). The CDR3 DNA reads TGTGCCTGGAGTGACCTCCGGGACAGGGGCTACGAGCAGTACTTC. It yields the protein CAWSDLRDRGYEQYF.

This chain links TRBV6-6 with TRBJ2-3; possibly TRBD2 for D (7 bases). V gave up 10 bases and J gave up 2 bases, with 16 bases separating them. Germline CDR1 reads MNHNY; CDR2 reads SVGAGI (reference sequence). This CDR3 contains 14 residues. CDR3 amino acids: CATLAGALTDTQYF. In DNA, the CDR3 is TGTGCCACCCTTGCGGGGGCCCTCACAGATACGCAGTATTTT.

The chain has TRBV6-4 and TRBJ2-3; 9 bases agree with TRBD2. Trimming took 3 bases from V and 4 from J; bases not matched to a gene: 5. The V gene's germline CDR1 is MRHNA and CDR2 SNTAGT. The CDR3 covers 15 residues. CDR3: CASSDGGGVSDTQYF. The DNA of the CDR3 is TGTGCCAGCAGTGATGGCGGGGGGGTTTCAGATACGCAGTATTTT.

The DNA for the CDR3 is TGCAGCGTCTCCGGAAGGACACACACCGGGGAGCTGTTTTTT. It is translated as CSVSGRTHTGELFF. The rearrangement links TRBV29-1 to TRBJ2-2; D perhaps matches TRBD1 (5 bases). The CDR3 contains 14 residues. Germline CDR1 reads SQVTM; CDR2 reads ANQGSEA. Trimming removed 6 bases from V and 3 bases from J, with 14 bases in between.

CDR3 coding DNA: TGTGCCAGCAGCTTCATGGGAGCAGATACGCAGTATTTT. This gives the protein CASSFMGADTQYF. This rearrangement joins TRBV7-9 to TRBJ2-3, with a weak D call TRBD2 (5 bases). The CDR3 is 13 residues long. Germline lookup yields CDR1 SEHNR and CDR2 FQNEAQ (reference sequence). The V end was cut by 3 bases, the J end by 4 bases, with 8 bases between.

The rearrangement links TRBV18 to TRBJ1-1, with a weak D call TRBD1 (6 bases). The CDR3 totals 14 residues. V was clipped by 8 bases and J by 1 base, with 14 bases between them. Per the germline V gene, CDR1 is KGHSH and CDR2 is LQKENI. CDR3 residues: CASLQGQGNTEAFF. In DNA, the CDR3 is TGTGCCAGCCTACAGGGCCAGGGGAACACTGAAGCTTTCTTT.